The rows below give T cell receptor beta chains drawn from one sample of a study of blood T cell repertoires in COVID-19. The data were produced by immunoSEQ multiplex PCR, yet TCRdb's version contains in-frame clones alone and is incomplete. This sample carries roughly 45,000 clones, around 84% of them seen once, and the ten largest clones take around 4.5%. The sequenced sample was peripheral blood. The receptors were sampled from a man over 45 with active COVID-19. The CDR3 runs from the conserved cysteine through the conserved F or W. A D gene is named only where the DNA matches it firmly.

j_call | v_call | d_call | cdr3_aa | cdr3_nt
TRBJ2-1 | TRBV6-1 | TRBD1 | CASSESRTGFGNEQFF | TGTGCCAGCAGTGAATCGCGGACAGGGTTTGGCAATGAGCAGTTCTTC
TRBJ2-3 | TRBV27 | - | CASSLELVGTDTQYF | TGTGCCAGCAGTTTAGAACTGGTCGGCACAGATACGCAGTATTTT
TRBJ2-3 | TRBV5-1 | - | CASSPLTTGSGTDTQYF | TGCGCCAGCAGCCCATTAACAACAGGGTCTGGCACAGATACGCAGTATTTT
TRBJ2-3 | TRBV5-4 | - | CASSFRETDTQYF | TGTGCCAGCAGCTTCAGGGAAACAGATACGCAGTATTTT
TRBJ2-3 | TRBV4-2 | TRBD1 | CASSQEPGDSSTDTQYF | TGTGCCAGCAGCCAAGAACCCGGGGACAGTAGCACAGATACGCAGTATTTT
TRBJ1-1 | TRBV11-3 | - | CASSFGNTEAFF | TGTGCCAGCAGCTTCGGGAACACTGAAGCTTTCTTT
TRBJ1-1 | TRBV27 | TRBD1 | CASSQQGRTEAFF | TGTGCCAGCAGTCAACAGGGGAGGACTGAAGCTTTCTTT
TRBJ2-6 | TRBV5-4 | - | CASSLAGSGANVLTF | TGTGCCAGCAGCTTAGCTGGCTCTGGGGCCAACGTCCTGACTTTC
TRBJ1-1 | TRBV6-5 | - | CATIRRGNTEAFF | TGTGCCACCATCAGAAGGGGGAACACTGAAGCTTTCTTT
TRBJ2-3 | TRBV27 | - | CASSIQGGADTQYF | TGTGCCAGCAGTATTCAGGGTGGCGCAGATACGCAGTATTTT
TRBJ1-4 | TRBV7-9 | TRBD1 | CASSLQGTGEKLFF | TGTGCCAGCAGCTTACAGGGGACAGGTGAAAAACTGTTTTTT